The clone carrying this TCR beta chain was found many times. TCRdb reprocessed the 5' RACE reads via MiXCR and lists one record per CDR3 protein. Among fewer than 75,000 distinct CDR3 sequences, around 16% were seen once, and the ten largest hold about 4.4%. The data belong to a study of T cells of healthy individuals. The CDR3 is 13 amino acids. The germline V and J ends were trimmed by 3 bases and 2 bases, with 5 bases remaining between them. Germline V gene sequence: CDR1 SGHVS, CDR2 FNYEAQ. The chain combines TRBV7-6 with TRBJ1-5; D gene ambiguous. The sequence derives from a human donor in good health. The CDR3 bases are TGTGCCAGCAGCTTCGGGGGCAATCAGCCCCAGCATTTT. Amino acids: CASSFGGNQPQHF.